This T cell receptor (beta chain) was captured by sequencing in a study of blood T cell repertoires in COVID-19 (dated by TCRdb to the early 2020s). Regarding the study in general: The collaborator samples originated in the United States, Italy and Spain and spanned the acute and convalescent phases of COVID-19. The prospective study material was composed of cDNA or gDNA derived from T cells, B-cell-depleted T cells, or PBMCs. Subjects who had been exposed to COVID-19, were actively infected with it, or had recovered from it provided the deeply sampled blood TCRbeta repertoires that made up the dataset. The repertoires were made available in a free public database intended to serve as a resource for research on the immune response to SARS-CoV-2. Samples came from the ongoing ImmuneRACE study (first 160 participants) plus 1,254 subjects from 6 global collaborators. Nearly every sample came with metadata listing a de-identified subject ID, COVID-19 status, age in years and sex. HLA class I and class II types, where available, came from metadata supplied by the sample provider rather than from assay-based typing. Beyond this particular receptor, the publication reports: The amount of clinical and demographic metadata varied by source and participant and was provided uncurated.

This clone was observed a single time. The antigen it binds to is not known. No base quality information exists; no much larger clone differs at one position. TCRbeta CDR3 regions were amplified from genomic DNA using the immunoSEQ Assay, a bias-controlled multiplex PCR. The authors' pipeline ran thus. Nucleated cell counts per sample were estimated from amplification of reference gene primers within the assay. To quantify the absolute abundance of each unique TCRbeta CDR3 rearrangement, sequence reads were collapsed and filtered. For each sample, productive Simpson clonality was calculated as the square root of Simpson's diversity index over productive rearrangements. In its TCRdb copy, this immuneACCESS table keeps in-frame sequences only and misses some clones. Where compared with another copy, unresolved V genes explain less than half of these, and the others have no known cause. The V and J calls and clone size were taken over from that table, and D and trimming were inferred from the DNA. Within this sample are some 190,000 clones, with more than 70% of them counted one time only. The ten biggest clones cover 15% to 20% of the sample.

One collaborating source in Seattle enrolled patients during active infection and followed them longitudinally through the course of disease. The collaborating institutions used their own protocols to collect whole blood in K2EDTA tubes. For TCRbeta analysis, collaborators shipped samples as frozen whole blood, isolated PBMCs, or DNA extracted from either of those sample types. The receptor was isolated from a person in their 70s with COVID-19, enrolled during active disease. The sample comprised peripheral blood.

The CDR3 region has the sequence CASKGGTENEKLFF. The nucleotide sequence reads as follows: TGTGCCAGCAAAGGCGGGACAGAGAATGAAAAACTGTTTTTT. Recombination linked TRBV28 to TRBJ1-4, and TRBD1 matches 7 of the central bases. From the cysteine through the phenylalanine, the CDR3 covers 14 amino acids. CDR3 DNA only is kept here, 42 bases in frame from base 1. Looking up the germline V gene yields CDR1 MDHEN and CDR2 SYDVKM. Unmatched junction bases come to 7, with V trimmed by 7 bases and J by 5 bases.